These 14 T cell receptor beta chains were sequenced from one sample in a study of blood T cell repertoires in COVID-19 (TCRdb year 2020). Library preparation employed the immunoSEQ multiplex PCR assay. The immuneACCESS repertoire file appears here via TCRdb, limited to in-frame rearrangements. These files lack a portion of the clones; in checked studies, under half of the deficit traces to unresolved V genes, and the cause of the others is not known. The sample table holds fewer than 200,000 clones, of which over 85% were seen once. The ten largest clones represent roughly 5% of the sample. The sample taken for sequencing was peripheral blood. The receptors were sampled from a woman in her 50s with acute or convalescent COVID-19.

The J gene is TRBJ1-5, the V gene TRBV19; 10 bases agree with TRBD1. With V trimmed by 6 bases and J by 1 base, 9 bases remained unmatched. The germline V gene encodes CDR1 LNHDA and CDR2 SQIVND (reference sequence). The CDR3 loop spans 17 amino acids. This CDR3 is CASSSPTGGSSNQPQHF. The CDR3 nucleotides are TGTGCCAGTAGCAGCCCGACAGGGGGCTCGAGCAATCAGCCCCAGCATTTT.

The CDR3, as DNA: TGTGCCTGGACCAAGATCAGGGGTTTCGTAACTTTCTTT. Its protein product is CAWTKIRGFVTFF. The rearrangement uses TRBV30 and TRBJ1-1; D possibly corresponds to TRBD1 (6 bases). Germline-derived CDR1 and CDR2 are GTSNPN and SVGIG (reference sequence). The CDR3 spans 13 residues. Trimming cost V 4 bases and J 12 bases, with 21 bases left between them.

The V call is TRBV11-2, the J call TRBJ2-1, with 13 bases aligning to TRBD2. This CDR3 has 16 residues. J lost 7 bases, V lost 8 bases, and 11 bases had no gene match. In germline, CDR1 is SGHAT, CDR2 FQNNGV. DNA for the CDR3: TGTGCCAGCCAGTCCTGGACTAGCGGGAGAGGTAATGAGCAGTTCTTC. This gives the protein CASQSWTSGRGNEQFF.

This sequence joins TRBV6-5 and TRBJ1-1; no clear D. CDR3 length equals 14 residues. Trimming cost V 7 bases and J 7 bases, with 19 bases left between them. Germline V gene lookup returns CDR1 MNHEY and CDR2 SVGAGI. The CDR3 is CASTPATNGDEAFF. The CDR3 DNA sequence: TGTGCCAGCACCCCGGCCACCAACGGAGATGAAGCTTTCTTT.

The rearrangement uses TRBV6-1 and TRBJ1-1; perhaps TRBD1 as D (6 bases). Deletions cut 2 bases from V and 0 bases from J, with 22 bases between. The CDR3 extends over 19 amino acids. The germline V gene encodes CDR1 MNHNS and CDR2 SASEGT. The CDR3 protein is CASSEWLFLGGRMNTEAFF. CDR3 in DNA: TGTGCCAGCAGTGAATGGCTTTTCCTAGGGGGTCGGATGAACACTGAAGCTTTCTTT.

Here the CDR3 DNA reads TGTGCCAGCACCGAACGGCGTCAGGCCACCGGGGAGCTGTTTTTT. This codes for CASTERRQATGELFF. V usage is TRBV6-5 and J usage is TRBJ2-2; no reliable D call. V lost 7 bases to trimming and J lost 4 bases, with 16 bases between them. The CDR3 contains 15 residues. The V gene's germline CDR1 is MNHEY and CDR2 SVGAGI.

The J gene is TRBJ2-5, the V gene TRBV4-1; 11 bases are shared with TRBD1. V lost 1 base to trimming and J lost 5 bases; unmatched junction nucleotides: 9. The CDR3 covers 17 residues. Germline CDR1 is MGHRA and CDR2 is YSYEKL. The CDR3 bases are TGCGCCAGCAGCCAAGCGGGCCCGGACAGGGGGCAGGAGACCCAGTACTTC. Residues: CASSQAGPDRGQETQYF.

V usage is TRBV19 and J usage is TRBJ2-1; 8 nucleotides line up with TRBD1. This CDR3 has 14 residues. Unmatched junction bases numbered 6, after V lost 3 bases and J lost 8 bases. The germline V gene has CDR1 LNHDA and CDR2 SQIVND (reference sequence). CDR3 in DNA: TGTGCCAGTAGTATGGAGACAGGGGCGGATGAGCAGTTCTTC. Its translation is CASSMETGADEQFF.

V and J are TRBV28 and TRBJ2-7; D is possibly TRBD2 (6 bases). The CDR3 consists of 15 residues. From germline, CDR1 is MDHEN and CDR2 SYDVKM. Trimming left V 6 bases short and J 2 bases short, with 17 bases between. CDR3 in amino acids: CASRHRLVPPYEQYF. DNA of the CDR3: TGTGCCAGCAGACACCGACTAGTCCCTCCCTACGAGCAGTACTTC.

The CDR3 protein is CASSNRRGWLSNQPQHF. CDR3 in DNA: TGTGCCAGCAGCAATCGCAGGGGGTGGTTGAGCAATCAGCCCCAGCATTTT. The V call is TRBV21-1, the J call TRBJ1-5; TRBD1, the table's D call, was not compared with the DNA. TRBV21-1 is reported as a pseudogene. CDR3 length equals 17 residues.

The V call is TRBV7-3, the J call TRBJ2-2; the D is unclear. CDR1 and CDR2 from the germline V gene are SGHTA and FQGTGA. Trimming pared 4 bases from V and 5 bases from J, leaving 11 bases between. This CDR3 is 14 amino acids long. The CDR3 reads CASSSPGLTGELFF. As DNA, the CDR3 is TGTGCCAGCAGCTCCCCAGGTTTAACCGGGGAGCTGTTTTTT. The variable domain in full, with the rest retrieved from reference TRBV7-3 and TRBJ2-2, is GAGVSQTPSNKVTEKGKYVELRCDPISGHTALYWYRQSLGQGPEFLIYFQGTGAADDSGLPNDRFFAVRPEGSVSTLKIQRTERGDSAVYLCASSSPGLTGELFFGEGSRLTVL.

This chain uses TRBV6-4 with TRBJ1-6, with a tentative D call TRBD1 (5 bases). CDR1 and CDR2 from the germline V gene are MRHNA and SNTAGT. V lost 6 bases and J lost 10, with 19 bases in between. The CDR3 is made up of 15 amino acids. Here the CDR3 reads CASRNRNDHRSPLHF. The CDR3 bases are TGTGCCAGCAGAAATAGAAACGACCACAGGTCACCCCTCCACTTT.

V is TRBV24-1 and J is TRBJ2-1, with a tentative D call TRBD2 (5 bases). The germline V and J ends were trimmed by 5 bases and 0 bases, with 10 bases remaining between them. Germline CDR1 and CDR2: KGHDR and SFDVKD. The CDR3 runs to 15 residues. This CDR3 reads CATSGGFSSYNEQFF. CDR3 nucleotide sequence: TGTGCCACCAGTGGCGGGTTTAGCTCCTACAATGAGCAGTTCTTC.

This clone was recorded once. This chain uses TRBV7-2 with TRBJ1-3; D not certain. The CDR3 length is 14 residues. CDR1 and CDR2 (germline): SGHTA, FQGNSA. Trimming stripped 5 bases from V and 1 base from J, with 9 bases between. In nucleotides, the CDR3 is TGTGCCAGCAGCCCCCAGGTATCTGGAAACACCATATATTTT. Protein product: CASSPQVSGNTIYF.